The present entry profiles one TCR beta chain with its context. This sample is part of a study of blood T cell repertoires in COVID-19. This table comes from immunoSEQ multiplex PCR, and its TCRdb copy is limited to in-frame clones, with some not included. The sample records a few hundred thousand clones, around 87% being singletons. Losses at the gene ends were 5 bases for V and 5 bases for J; bases not matched to a gene: 7. CDR1 SGHNT and CDR2 YYREEE come from the germline V gene (reference sequence). This CDR3 spans 15 amino acids. This sequence originates from a woman aged 25 to 45 with COVID-19, enrolled during active disease. The V and J genes are TRBV5-4 and TRBJ2-2; the match to TRBD2 covers 9 bases. Sample: peripheral blood. The CDR3 loop is CASSPWAGGTGELFF. DNA of the CDR3: TGTGCCAGCAGTCCATGGGCGGGAGGGACCGGGGAGCTGTTTTTT.